This is a list of T cell receptor beta chains from one sample in a study of blood T cell repertoires in COVID-19. Repertoires were generated with immunoSEQ multiplex PCR, while TCRdb's copy carries only in-frame clones and drops some. The sample has approximately 50,000 clones; 86% are singletons. The material sequenced was peripheral blood. Receptors were obtained from a human donor in a cohort sampled during active COVID-19. Each CDR3 is given with its conserved first and last residue. The D gene is left open where the match is weak. Expanded clones are given a class, and other clones once, few, many or no size at all.

clone size,V gene,D gene,J gene,CDR3 protein,CDR3 DNA
-,TRBV7-8,TRBD1,TRBJ1-1,CASSLDRGGTEAFF,TGTGCCAGCAGCTTAGACAGGGGGGGGACTGAAGCTTTCTTT
many,TRBV28,TRBD1,TRBJ2-7,CASRRTGQVIYEQYF,TGTGCCAGCAGGAGGACGGGACAGGTAATCTACGAGCAGTACTTC
-,TRBV6-4,TRBD2,TRBJ2-2,CASSDGVAGVSGELFF,TGTGCCAGCAGTGATGGGGTAGCGGGAGTCAGCGGGGAGCTGTTTTTT
few,TRBV7-2,-,TRBJ2-2,CASTNTGELFF,TGTGCCAGCACAAACACCGGGGAGCTGTTTTTT
-,TRBV6-1,-,TRBJ2-1,CASSELSEQFF,TGTGCCAGCAGTGAACTCAGTGAGCAGTTCTTC
once,TRBV7-9,TRBD2,TRBJ2-3,CASSEKLAGGTDTQYF,TGTGCCAGCAGCGAAAAACTAGCGGGGGGCACAGATACGCAGTATTTT
-,TRBV5-1,TRBD1,TRBJ2-1,CASSPSDRVRTNEQFF,TGCGCCAGCAGCCCGTCGGACAGGGTCCGTACTAATGAGCAGTTCTTC
-,TRBV7-2,-,TRBJ2-7,CASSLGGLSNEQYF,TGTGCCAGCAGCTTAGGCGGGCTTAGCAACGAGCAGTACTTC
once,TRBV9,-,TRBJ2-1,CASSPSPGGFREQFF,TGTGCCAGCAGCCCATCTCCCGGGGGTTTCAGGGAGCAGTTCTTC
-,TRBV7-9,-,TRBJ1-1,CASSMDRLNTEAFF,TGTGCCAGCAGCATGGACAGATTGAACACTGAAGCTTTCTTT
-,TRBV27,TRBD1,TRBJ2-7,CASSPNPRDRVIDEQYF,TGTGCCAGCAGTCCGAACCCCCGGGACAGGGTAATAGACGAGCAGTACTTC
-,TRBV10-1,TRBD2,TRBJ2-1,CASSENSGKQFF,TGCGCCAGCAGTGAGAATAGCGGGAAGCAGTTCTTC
once,TRBV7-2,-,TRBJ1-2,CASSLGQEGYTF,TGTGCCAGCAGCTTAGGACAGGAAGGCTACACCTTC
-,TRBV27,TRBD1,TRBJ2-5,CASSLGQGARETQYF,TGTGCCAGCAGTTTAGGACAGGGGGCACGGGAGACCCAGTACTTC
few,TRBV7-2,-,TRBJ1-6,CASSERLDSPLHF,TGTGCCAGCAGCGAGAGACTGGATTCACCCCTCCACTTT
-,TRBV12-5,TRBD2,TRBJ2-2,CASVGTSGTNTGELFF,TGTGCTAGCGTGGGGACTAGCGGGACGAACACCGGGGAGCTGTTTTTT
-,TRBV6-6,TRBD2,TRBJ2-5,CASRQPGLAGTQYF,TGTGCCAGCAGGCAACCGGGACTAGCAGGGACCCAGTACTTC
-,TRBV6-5,TRBD2,TRBJ2-5,CASSQAGVGQETQYF,TGTGCCAGCAGCCAAGCGGGAGTCGGTCAAGAGACCCAGTACTTC
-,TRBV27,-,TRBJ1-2,CASIRTDLLFYGYTF,TGTGCCAGCATCCGGACAGACCTACTTTTCTATGGCTACACCTTC
-,TRBV5-1,TRBD1,TRBJ1-4,CASSFGGQGGEKLFF,TGCGCCAGCAGCTTTGGTGGACAGGGAGGGGAAAAACTGTTTTTT
-,TRBV6-5,-,TRBJ2-7,CASSWGGENYEQYF,TGTGCCAGTTCCTGGGGGGGCGAAAATTACGAGCAGTACTTC
-,TRBV4-1,-,TRBJ1-6,CASSQAHVYSSPLHF,TGCGCCAGCAGCCAAGCCCACGTTTACAGTTCACCCCTCCACTTT
few,TRBV4-3,-,TRBJ2-5,CASSQDKGETQYF,TGCGCCAGCAGCCAAGATAAGGGGGAGACCCAGTACTTC
-,TRBV7-9,TRBD1,TRBJ2-7,CASSPWTGGPYEQYF,TGTGCCAGCAGCCCGTGGACAGGGGGCCCCTACGAGCAGTACTTC
-,TRBV5-1,TRBD1,TRBJ1-2,CASSSSGQGYGYTF,TGCGCCAGCAGCAGTAGTGGACAGGGGTATGGCTACACCTTC
-,TRBV6-1,-,TRBJ2-6,CASSEAWSSGANVLTF,TGTGCCAGCAGTGAAGCGTGGAGCTCTGGGGCCAACGTCCTGACTTTC
-,TRBV4-1,TRBD2,TRBJ2-1,CASSQVRLAGSYNEQFF,TGCGCCAGCAGCCAAGTGAGGTTAGCGGGGTCCTACAATGAGCAGTTCTTC
-,TRBV19,-,TRBJ1-4,CASSTQQRNEKLFF,TGTGCCAGTAGCACACAGCAACGGAATGAAAAACTGTTTTTT
-,TRBV28,TRBD1,TRBJ1-5,CASSRSGTGGFQPQHF,TGTGCCAGCAGCAGGTCCGGGACAGGGGGCTTTCAGCCCCAGCATTTT
-,TRBV6-1,-,TRBJ2-7,CASSEPGYEQYF,TGTGCCAGCAGTGAACCAGGGTACGAGCAGTACTTC
-,TRBV7-2,TRBD2,TRBJ2-1,CASSYTSGSIRNEQFF,TGTGCCAGCAGCTATACTAGCGGGAGTATCCGCAATGAGCAGTTCTTC
-,TRBV19,-,TRBJ1-1,CAGAQAGGTEAFF,TGTGCCGGAGCCCAGGCCGGGGGCACTGAAGCTTTCTTT
-,TRBV9,-,TRBJ1-4,CASSVGRALINEKLFF,TGTGCCAGCAGCGTTGGCAGGGCCTTAATCAATGAAAAACTGTTTTTT
-,TRBV3-1/TRBV3-2,TRBD1,TRBJ2-7,CASSQGGTDYEQYF,TGTGCCAGCAGCCAAGGGGGGACAGATTACGAGCAGTACTTC
-,TRBV2,-,TRBJ2-7,CASSDVRGNVEQYF,TGTGCCAGCAGTGATGTCAGGGGTAACGTCGAGCAGTACTTC
-,TRBV25-1,-,TRBJ2-2,CASSEYHNTGELFF,TGTGCCAGCAGTGAATATCATAACACCGGGGAGCTGTTTTTT
once,TRBV5-4,-,TRBJ1-2,CASWSSEKTYGYTF,TGTGCCAGCTGGTCGTCAGAGAAGACTTATGGCTACACCTTC
-,TRBV30,-,TRBJ1-2,CAWSVSGYGYTF,TGTGCCTGGAGTGTCTCAGGCTATGGCTACACCTTC
once,TRBV3-1/TRBV3-2,TRBD1,TRBJ1-3,CASSQGYSGQGSGNTIYF,TGTGCCAGCAGCCAAGGCTACTCGGGACAGGGTAGTGGAAACACCATATATTTT
-,TRBV6-6,-,TRBJ2-7,CASSPGTSVYEQYF,TGTGCCAGCAGTCCCGGGACAAGCGTCTACGAGCAGTACTTC
few,TRBV5-1,TRBD2,TRBJ2-7,CASSSGLAVMQYEQYF,TGCGCCAGCAGCTCGGGACTAGCGGTAATGCAATACGAGCAGTACTTC
-,TRBV11-1,TRBD2,TRBJ2-1,CASSFRSGRAYNEQFF,TGTGCCAGCAGCTTCCGTAGCGGGAGGGCCTACAATGAGCAGTTCTTC
-,TRBV5-5,TRBD1,TRBJ1-2,CASSLGQGAKNYGYTF,TGTGCCAGCAGCTTGGGGCAGGGGGCGAAGAACTATGGCTACACCTTC
-,TRBV5-6,-,TRBJ1-3,CASSLRGTGAAGNTIYF,TGTGCCAGCAGCTTAAGGGGAACTGGAGCCGCCGGAAACACCATATATTTT
-,TRBV7-9,TRBD2,TRBJ2-1,CASRIAGELYNEQFF,TGTGCCAGCAGAATAGCGGGGGAACTCTACAATGAGCAGTTCTTC
-,TRBV7-3,-,TRBJ1-2,CASSLTREGGGYTF,TGTGCCAGCAGCTTAACGCGAGAGGGAGGAGGCTACACCTTC
-,TRBV30,TRBD1,TRBJ1-2,CAWSRTGEVGVYGYTF,TGTGCCTGGAGTCGGACAGGGGAAGTGGGGGTATATGGCTACACCTTC
-,TRBV18,TRBD1,TRBJ2-7,CASSPLAGTGVSYEQYF,TGTGCCAGCTCACCACTCGCCGGGACAGGGGTCTCCTACGAGCAGTACTTC
-,TRBV21-1,-,TRBJ1-5,CATKQGNQPQHF,TGTGCCACGAAACAGGGCAATCAGCCCCAGCATTTT
-,TRBV11-2,-,TRBJ2-7,CASSLQGHEQYF,TGTGCCAGCAGCTTACAGGGGCACGAGCAGTACTTC
-,TRBV5-1,-,TRBJ1-3,CASSLDSFGNTIYF,TGCGCCAGCAGCTTGGACAGTTTTGGAAACACCATATATTTT
once,TRBV6-2/TRBV6-3,-,TRBJ1-1,CASSFHDTVNTEAFF,TGTGCCAGCAGTTTTCATGACACCGTGAACACTGAAGCTTTCTTT
-,TRBV6-5,-,TRBJ2-3,CASRISGGTDTQYF,TGTGCCAGCCGTATATCCGGGGGCACAGATACGCAGTATTTT
-,TRBV7-2,-,TRBJ1-3,CASSFREGSDTIYF,TGTGCCAGCAGCTTCAGGGAAGGATCAGACACCATATATTTT
once,TRBV7-2,TRBD2,TRBJ2-2,CASSSPGLAGTGELFF,TGTGCCAGCAGCTCTCCGGGACTAGCGGGAACCGGGGAGCTGTTTTTT